Reported below is one T cell receptor (beta chain). TCRdb keeps only in-frame clones here, not all; method: immunoSEQ multiplex PCR. The sample comprises approximately 220,000 clones, approximately 86% of which are singletons, and roughly 3% rests with the top ten. The record originates from a study of blood T cell repertoires in COVID-19. Study overall: The cDNA or gDNA used as material had been derived from T cells, B-cell-depleted T cells, or PBMCs.

With 3 bases clipped from V and 1 base from J, the junction kept 7 bases outside the gene matches. Germline V gives CDR1 SGHRS, CDR2 YFSETQ. The CDR3 consists of 18 residues. Sequenced material: peripheral blood. This chain uses TRBV5-1 with TRBJ2-3; 14 bases fit TRBD2. The receptor was derived from a man aged 55 to 70 with acute or convalescent COVID-19. The CDR3 region has the DNA TGCGCCAGCAGCTCCGGACTAGCGGGGGGCCGGGGCACAGATACGCAGTATTTT. Translation: CASSSGLAGGRGTDTQYF.